This TCR beta chain appears in the sequencing data of a study of spatial heterogeneity in lung cancer. TCRdb reprocessed the 5' RACE reads with MiXCR, giving one entry per CDR3 protein. The sample has 60,000 to 80,000 distinct CDR3 sequences, 13% seen once. This clonotype came up a few times. Time point given: sample taken at primary tumor resection. No cell sorting; template was whole RNA from tumor, lung tissue or PBMC. V lost 4 bases and J lost 7; bases outside the gene matches: 6. The CDR3 has 13 residues. Germline V CDR1 and CDR2: DFQATT, SNEGSKA (reference sequence). This sequence joins TRBV20-1 and TRBJ2-1; 8 bases are shared with TRBD2. The sequences come from PBMCs, collected at surgery. The TCR sequence derives from a male donor with early-stage non-small cell lung cancer. CDR3 in DNA: TGCAGTGCTAAGAATAGCGGGATAAATGAGCAGTTCTTC. This sequence encodes CSAKNSGINEQFF.